This section outlines one T cell receptor beta chain sequence together with its context. The V and J ends lost 6 bases and 6 bases respectively, with 15 bases between them. This CDR3 contains 15 residues. The data stem from a study of response to subunit inactivated influenza vaccine. Each CDR3 protein gets one entry after TCRdb re-called the RT-PCR reads with MiXCR. The table lists about 570,000 distinct CDR3 sequences, over 9% of them singletons. Separately, the same data were catalogued under a study of T cells expressing NK-cell markers. As that report states: UMI-tagged 5'RACE template switching yielded the TCR beta cDNA. Underlying the TCR beta repertoires were sorted CD3+CD56+NKG2C+, CD3+CD56+NKG2C- and CD3+CD56-NKG2C+ T cells.

The sequencing used PBMCs from blood, collected on the day of vaccination. The chain joins TRBV12-3 or TRBV12-4 to TRBJ1-6, with D possibly being TRBD1 (5 bases). The origin of this receptor is a man aged 50 to 60 who received an inactivated influenza vaccine. CDR3 in DNA: TGTGCCAGCAGGGTAGGGGCTGTAGGTAATTCACCCCTCCACTTT. Translating it yields CASRVGAVGNSPLHF.